The 16 T cell receptor beta chains given below trace back to one sample, sequenced in a study of CD8+CD57+ T cells in acquired aplastic anemia. The template used for profiling TCR beta VDJ and CDR3 was genomic DNA. TCRdb independently ran MiXCR on the reads; one entry per CDR3 protein. The data contain approximately 470,000 distinct CDR3 sequences, 25% to 40% of them singletons. Sequencing involved patients with CD8+CD57+ cell expansion previously shown by flow cytometry. The sequenced sample was sorted CD4+, CD8+, or CD8+CD57+ T cells (not recorded which) from PBMCs. The receptors shown here come from a human donor with aplastic anemia.

The chain is built from TRBV6-2 or TRBV6-3 and TRBJ1-2; no clear D. There are 13 residues in the CDR3. Trimming took off 7 bases at V and 4 bases at J, with 13 bases between the two ends. CDR1 and CDR2 from the germline V gene are MNHEY and SVGEGT. The CDR3 spells CASTTRVTYGYTF. For the CDR3, the DNA is TGTGCCAGCACAACCCGTGTAACCTATGGCTACACCTTC.

This chain joins TRBV10-3 and TRBJ1-1; D uncertain. CDR1 and CDR2 (germline): ENHRY, SYGVKD. Trimming took 8 bases from V and 0 from J, leaving 10 bases between them. The CDR3 length is 13 residues. The CDR3 coding sequence is TGTGCCATCTGGGCGGGGATGAACACTGAAGCTTTCTTT. Its translation: CAIWAGMNTEAFF.

The table lists this clonotype with many counts. The V and J genes are TRBV15 and TRBJ2-7; 11 nucleotides match TRBD2. The CDR3 contains 17 residues. The junction had 10 bases not matched to a gene; V was cut back by 0 bases and J by 6 bases. CDR1 is LNHNV, CDR2 YYDKDF, per germline (reference sequence). The CDR3 protein is CATSRDPPTSGRSEQYF. DNA for the CDR3: TGTGCCACCAGCAGAGATCCCCCTACTAGCGGGAGAAGCGAGCAGTACTTC.

This clonotype was seen at least ten times. The chain uses TRBV29-1 and TRBJ1-1; D perhaps matches TRBD1 (5 bases). Germline V gives CDR1 SQVTM, CDR2 ANQGSEA. This CDR3 contains 12 residues. The V end was cut by 6 bases, the J end by 1 base, with 9 bases between. The CDR3 spells CSVQRGNTEAFF. Here the CDR3 DNA reads TGCAGCGTCCAAAGGGGGAACACTGAAGCTTTCTTT.

This clonotype showed up many times. The chain recombines TRBV12-3 or TRBV12-4 with TRBJ2-7, with a weak D call TRBD2 (6 bases). The CDR3 sequence is 14 residues long. Trimming stripped 6 bases from V and 7 bases from J, with 19 bases between. DNA for the CDR3: TGTGCCAGCAGCCCGCCGGGCTCCGCGGGGGAGCAGTACTTC. Residues: CASSPPGSAGEQYF.

Concerning this clonotype: This may arise from a read error, as a much more abundant clone is one base away. V and J are TRBV19 and TRBJ1-2; no clear D. Per germline, CDR1 LNHDA and CDR2 SQIVND (reference sequence). V was pared by 3 bases and J by 8 bases, with 22 bases between. The CDR3 length is 16 residues. The CDR3 nucleotides read TGTGCCAGTAGTATCCGCAATGGCAGGCCCTACGAGGGCTACACCTTC. It is translated as CASSIRNGRPYEGYTF.

Only a few counts were recorded for this clonotype. V is TRBV6-1 and J is TRBJ2-5; TRBD1 or TRBD2 may be the D gene (6 bases each). CDR3 size: 15 residues. Trimming left V 2 bases short and J 4 bases short, with 14 bases between. Germline V gene sequence: CDR1 MNHNS, CDR2 SASEGT. Here the CDR3 reads CASSEPGVGGETQYF. The CDR3 DNA follows: TGTGCCAGCAGTGAACCAGGGGTCGGGGGAGAGACCCAGTACTTC.

The count of this clonotype is one. A much bigger clone sits one base away, suggesting this may be a read error. J is TRBJ1-4 and V is TRBV20-1; a possible D gene is TRBD1 (6 bases). Germline loops: CDR1 DFQATT, CDR2 SNEGSKA (reference sequence). The CDR3 covers 14 residues. DNA of the CDR3: TGCGGTGCTAGAGCAGGACAGTCCAATGAAAAACTGTTTTTT. Encoded protein: CGARAGQSNEKLFF.

As DNA, the CDR3 is TGTGCCAGCAGCTTAGGTCCCGGGCGACAAAGCAATCAGCCCCAGCATTTT. Its translation: CASSLGPGRQSNQPQHF. The V and J genes are TRBV11-2 and TRBJ1-5, with unresolved D. CDR1 and CDR2 from the germline V gene are SGHAT and FQNNGV. V gave up 1 base and J gave up 1 base, with 14 bases separating them. This CDR3 is built from 17 residues.

V is TRBV11-3 and J is TRBJ2-7; 10 positions agree with TRBD1. The trim removed 3 bases at V and 4 bases at J, leaving 6 bases unmatched. This CDR3 contains 15 residues. Germline V gene sequence: CDR1 SGHNT, CDR2 YENEEA. CDR3 sequence reads: CASSFGGTGDYEQYF. The CDR3, as DNA: TGTGCCAGCAGCTTTGGCGGGACAGGGGATTACGAGCAGTACTTC.

This clonotype was recorded a few times. The chain is built from TRBV4-1 and TRBJ1-2, with 9 positions matching TRBD1. CDR1 is MGHRA, CDR2 YSYEKL, per germline. The ends lost 2 bases at V and 3 bases at J; junction bases unmatched: 13. This CDR3 has 18 amino acids. CDR3 loop: CASSQTGPRTGEYYGYTF. CDR3 in DNA: TGCGCCAGCAGCCAAACGGGGCCCCGGACAGGGGAGTACTATGGCTACACCTTC.

J is TRBJ1-2 and V is TRBV14, with TRBD1 identical over 9 bases. Per germline, CDR1 SGHDN and CDR2 FVKESK. The CDR3 consists of 12 residues. J gave up 8 bases and V 7 bases, and 5 bases lay outside the gene matches. CDR3 in amino acids: CASTPDRGGYTF. CDR3 nucleotides: TGTGCCAGCACCCCGGACAGGGGAGGCTACACCTTC.

In this sample, this clonotype turned up a few times. The rearrangement joins TRBV4-2 to TRBJ1-1; 7 nucleotides agree with TRBD1. Germline V CDR1 and CDR2: LGHNA, YNFKEQ. V dropped 2 bases and J dropped 1; count of bases not matched to a gene: 1. This CDR3 region has 14 residues. The CDR3 nucleotides are TGTGCCAGCAGCCAACACAGGGGGAACACTGAAGCTTTCTTT. This sequence encodes CASSQHRGNTEAFF.

This chain connects TRBV10-3 to TRBJ2-7, with 9 positions matching TRBD1. J was trimmed by 3 bases and V by 10 bases; bases with no gene match: 10. The CDR3 extends over 14 amino acids. CDR1 is ENHRY and CDR2 is SYGVKD in the germline V gene. DNA for the CDR3: TGTGCCACTCAACCCACGGGACAGGGCTACGAGCAGTACTTC. Amino acid sequence: CATQPTGQGYEQYF.

The chain is built from TRBV6-1 and TRBJ2-5; D gene unclear. Germline-derived CDR1 and CDR2 are MNHNS and SASEGT. There are 12 residues in the CDR3. Trimming took 8 bases from V and 1 from J, leaving 8 bases between them. Here the CDR3 reads CASLSPQETQYF. Written as DNA, the CDR3 is TGTGCCAGCCTCAGCCCCCAAGAGACCCAGTACTTC.

This clonotype occurred a few times. The chain recombines TRBV6-6 with TRBJ1-5; D not resolved. Germline V gene data show CDR1 as MNHNY and CDR2 as SVGAGI (reference sequence). The CDR3 consists of 15 residues. Trimming shortened V by 0 bases and J by 0 bases, and 6 bases separated the two germline ends. For the CDR3, the DNA is TGTGCCAGCAGTTACTCTCAGTTTAGCAATCAGCCCCAGCATTTT. Encoded protein: CASSYSQFSNQPQHF.